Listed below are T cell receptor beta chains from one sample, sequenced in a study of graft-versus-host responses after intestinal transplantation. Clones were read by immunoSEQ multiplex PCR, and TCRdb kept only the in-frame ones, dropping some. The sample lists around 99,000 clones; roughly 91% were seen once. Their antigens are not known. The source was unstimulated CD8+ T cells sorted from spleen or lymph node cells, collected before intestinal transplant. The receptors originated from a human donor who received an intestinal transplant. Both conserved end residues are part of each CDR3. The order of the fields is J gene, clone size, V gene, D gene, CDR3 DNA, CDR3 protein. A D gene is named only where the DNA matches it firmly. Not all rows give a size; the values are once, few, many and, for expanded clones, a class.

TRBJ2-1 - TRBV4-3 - TGCGCCAGCAGCCTAGACCCCCTGGCGGGTGACTACAATGAGCAGTTCTTC CASSLDPLAGDYNEQFF
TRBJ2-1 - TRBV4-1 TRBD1 TGCGCCAGCAGCCTTCTGGGGGACAGGAGCTCCTACAATGAGCAGTTCTTC CASSLLGDRSSYNEQFF
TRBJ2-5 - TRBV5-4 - TGTGCCAGCAGCTTAACGGGAGAGACCCAGTACTTC CASSLTGETQYF
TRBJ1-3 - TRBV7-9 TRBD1 TGTGCCAGCAGCCCCAGGGACAGGGGGGACGGAAACACCATATATTTT CASSPRDRGDGNTIYF
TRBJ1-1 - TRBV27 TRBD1 TGTGCCAGCAGTTTCAAGGGGGCGGAGGTCGAAGCTTTCTTT CASSFKGAEVEAFF
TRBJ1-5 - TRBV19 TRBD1 TGTGCCAGTAGTATCGGACAGGGGTTAGTTAATCAGCCCCAGCATTTT CASSIGQGLVNQPQHF
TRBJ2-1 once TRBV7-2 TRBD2 TGTGCCAGCAGCTTAGCGCAGCGGGGGGGCCCGTACAATGAGCAGTTCTTC CASSLAQRGGPYNEQFF
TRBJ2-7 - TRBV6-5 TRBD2 TGTGCCAGCAGTTACTCCGGGACTACCGAGCAGTACTTC CASSYSGTTEQYF
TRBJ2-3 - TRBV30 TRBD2 TGTGCCTGGAGTTCTAGCGGGGGTGGGGATACGCAGTATTTT CAWSSSGGGDTQYF
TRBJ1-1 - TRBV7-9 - TGTGCCAGCAGCTTAAAAGCGATAGTGGGGAACACTGAAGCTTTCTTT CASSLKAIVGNTEAFF
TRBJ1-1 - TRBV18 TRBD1 TGTGCCAGCTCACTCCAGGGGGGATCTGAAGCTTTCTTT CASSLQGGSEAFF
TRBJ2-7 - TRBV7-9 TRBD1 TGTGCCAGCAGCTTCCCCGCCGGGACAGGGCTGAACGAGCAGTACTTC CASSFPAGTGLNEQYF
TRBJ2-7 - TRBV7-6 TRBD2 TGTGCCAGCAGCTTAGCGGCTAGCGGGGAATACGAGCAGTACTTC CASSLAASGEYEQYF
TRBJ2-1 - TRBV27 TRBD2 TGTGCCAGCAGCCGGGACTACCCCTACAATGAGCAGTTCTTC CASSRDYPYNEQFF
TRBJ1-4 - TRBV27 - TGTGCCAGCAGTTCCCGGGAATGGGGGGATGAAAAACTGTTTTTT CASSSREWGDEKLFF
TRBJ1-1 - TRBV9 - TGTGCCAGCAGCGACACAATTAACAATTTGAACACTGAAGCTTTCTTT CASSDTINNLNTEAFF
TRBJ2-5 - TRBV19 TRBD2 TGTGCCACCGCCCGCGGGGGGGCCGGGGAGACCCAGTACTTC CATARGGAGETQYF
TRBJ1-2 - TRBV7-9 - TGTGCCAGCAGCAAAACAGGGTCAAACTATGGCTACACCTTC CASSKTGSNYGYTF
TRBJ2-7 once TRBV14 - TGTGCCAGCAGCCCCGGCCGCGTCGAGGGAGACGAGCAGTACTTC CASSPGRVEGDEQYF
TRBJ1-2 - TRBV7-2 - TGTGCCAGCAGCTTAAATGCAGTCCTCTATGGCTACACCTTC CASSLNAVLYGYTF
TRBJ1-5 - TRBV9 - TGTGCCAGCAGCCCCCACGGGGGGGGTCAGCCCCAGCATTTT CASSPHGGGQPQHF
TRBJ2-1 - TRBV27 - TGTGCCACCCAGGGTGAGTCCTACAATGAGCAGTTCTTC CATQGESYNEQFF
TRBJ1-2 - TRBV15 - TGTGCCACCAGCAGAGACAGGGCCGACGGCTACACCTTC CATSRDRADGYTF
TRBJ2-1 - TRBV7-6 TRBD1 TGTGCCAGCAGCCGCGGACAGGGCTACAATGAGCAGTTCTTC CASSRGQGYNEQFF
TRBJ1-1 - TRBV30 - TGTGCCTGGAGTGTTACTGCGAACACTGAAGCTTTCTTT CAWSVTANTEAFF
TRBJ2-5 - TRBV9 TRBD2 TGTGCCAGCAGCGTAGAGGGGCGGGGGGGCGGAGAGACCCAGTACTTC CASSVEGRGGGETQYF
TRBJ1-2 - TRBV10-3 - TGTGCCTCACACGGGGGGGTACAGGGCTACACCTTC CASHGGVQGYTF
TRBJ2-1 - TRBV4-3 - TGCGCCAGCAGCCAAGATAAGGCTAGCTACAATGAGCAGTTCTTC CASSQDKASYNEQFF
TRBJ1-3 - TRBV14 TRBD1 TGTGCCAGCAGCCACCCAGGGGGTACAGGGACGATTGGAAACACCATATATTTT CASSHPGGTGTIGNTIYF
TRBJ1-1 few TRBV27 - TGTGCCAGCAGTCCCCGGGGCGGGGGGCGGGACACTGAAGCTTTCTTT CASSPRGGGRDTEAFF
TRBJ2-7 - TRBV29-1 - TGCAGCGTTGAAAGCGGATACGAGCAGTACTTC CSVESGYEQYF
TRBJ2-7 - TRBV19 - TGTGCCAGTAGTATCGCGCTCCTGAACGAGCAGTACTTC CASSIALLNEQYF
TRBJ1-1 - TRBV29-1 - TGCAGCGTTGATAGTTCAGGGGTGAACACTGAAGCTTTCTTT CSVDSSGVNTEAFF
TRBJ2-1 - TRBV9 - TGTGCCAGCAGCTTGGGCGGGGGCGTGAACAATGAGCAGTTCTTC CASSLGGGVNNEQFF
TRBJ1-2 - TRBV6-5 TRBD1 TGTGCCAGCAGTTACCTGGGACAGAACTATGGCTACACCTTC CASSYLGQNYGYTF
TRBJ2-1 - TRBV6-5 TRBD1 TGTGCCAGCAGAACCGGGACAGGACTCAGTGAGCAGTTCTTC CASRTGTGLSEQFF
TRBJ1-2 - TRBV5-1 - TGCGCCAGCAGCTCGGGGGTCCCGGTAAACTATGGCTACACCTTC CASSSGVPVNYGYTF
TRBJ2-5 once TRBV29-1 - TGCAGCGTTGAGGGGTCCAGGGTGGATATGAGGCAAGAGACCCAGTACTTC CSVEGSRVDMRQETQYF
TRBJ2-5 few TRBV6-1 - TGTGCCAGCAGTGAAGAGGGTGGCGGGGCGGGGCTTAAAGAGACCCAGTACTTC CASSEEGGGAGLKETQYF
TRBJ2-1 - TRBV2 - TGTGCCAGCAGTGAAGGTCAGAGGAGCGACGAGCAGTTCTTC CASSEGQRSDEQFF
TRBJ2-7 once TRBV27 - TGTGCCAGCAGTTTGGGTGGGGCAGAGTACTTC CASSLGGAEYF
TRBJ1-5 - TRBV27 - TGTGCCAGCAGTTTGGCAGGCAATCAGCCCCAGCATTTT CASSLAGNQPQHF
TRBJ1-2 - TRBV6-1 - TGTGCCAGCAACAGGTGGCCGGATAACTATGGCTACACCTTC CASNRWPDNYGYTF
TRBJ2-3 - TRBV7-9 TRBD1 TGTGCCAGCAGCCATATACCCCGGACAGGGACAGATACGCAGTATTTT CASSHIPRTGTDTQYF
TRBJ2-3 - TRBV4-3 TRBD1 TGCGCCAGCAGCATGGACAGGGGGGGCACAGATACGCAGTATTTT CASSMDRGGTDTQYF
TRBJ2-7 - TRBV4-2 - TGTGCCAGCAGCCAAGCGGCAAGCCTAGCTCTTTACGAGCAGTACTTC CASSQAASLALYEQYF
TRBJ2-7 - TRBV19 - TGTGCCAGTAGTATTGGAGGCTACGAGCAGTACTTC CASSIGGYEQYF
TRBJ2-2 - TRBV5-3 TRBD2 TGTGCCAGAAGCTTGGGGGGGGGCGGGGAGCTGTTTTTT CARSLGGGGELFF
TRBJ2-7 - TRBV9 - TGTGCCAGCAGCGTAGGGGACACCTACGAGCAGTACTTC CASSVGDTYEQYF
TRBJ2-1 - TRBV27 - TGTGCCAGCAGTTTCATCGGAGGGTGGCAGTTCTTC CASSFIGGWQFF
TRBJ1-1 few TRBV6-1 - TGTGCCAGCAGTGAAGGGACAGCGAACACTGAAGCTTTCTTT CASSEGTANTEAFF
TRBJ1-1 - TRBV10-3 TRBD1 TGTGCCATCAGAGAGACAGGGGGACAAACTGAAGCTTTCTTT CAIRETGGQTEAFF
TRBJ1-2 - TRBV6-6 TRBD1 TGTGCCACTTTGACAGGGGGAGACGGCTACACCTTC CATLTGGDGYTF
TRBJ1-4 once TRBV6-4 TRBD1 TGTGCCAGCAGAATGGACAGGTCTGGGCTAATGGGCGAAAAACTGTTTTTT CASRMDRSGLMGEKLFF
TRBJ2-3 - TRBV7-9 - TGTGCCAGCAGCTTAGCGCTGGGGGCCACAGATACGCAGTATTTT CASSLALGATDTQYF
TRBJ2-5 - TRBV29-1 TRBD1 TGCAGCGTTTGGACCCCCGCGCAGGGGGCTTTCCAAGAGACCCAGTACTTC CSVWTPAQGAFQETQYF
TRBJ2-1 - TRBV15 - TGTGCCACCAGCAGAGACAGGGCGAAGAGCAATGAGCAGTTCTTC CATSRDRAKSNEQFF
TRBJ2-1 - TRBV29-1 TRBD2 TGCAGCGTTCTATGGACTAGCGGGGGGTTCAGCTCCTACAATGAGCAGTTCTTC CSVLWTSGGFSSYNEQFF
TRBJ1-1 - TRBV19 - TGTGCCAGTAGTCCCGTAGGGGCATGGAGGGGTATCAACACTGAAGCTTTCTTT CASSPVGAWRGINTEAFF
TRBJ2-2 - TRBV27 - TGTGCCAGCAGTCCATACACCGGGGAGCTGTTTTTT CASSPYTGELFF